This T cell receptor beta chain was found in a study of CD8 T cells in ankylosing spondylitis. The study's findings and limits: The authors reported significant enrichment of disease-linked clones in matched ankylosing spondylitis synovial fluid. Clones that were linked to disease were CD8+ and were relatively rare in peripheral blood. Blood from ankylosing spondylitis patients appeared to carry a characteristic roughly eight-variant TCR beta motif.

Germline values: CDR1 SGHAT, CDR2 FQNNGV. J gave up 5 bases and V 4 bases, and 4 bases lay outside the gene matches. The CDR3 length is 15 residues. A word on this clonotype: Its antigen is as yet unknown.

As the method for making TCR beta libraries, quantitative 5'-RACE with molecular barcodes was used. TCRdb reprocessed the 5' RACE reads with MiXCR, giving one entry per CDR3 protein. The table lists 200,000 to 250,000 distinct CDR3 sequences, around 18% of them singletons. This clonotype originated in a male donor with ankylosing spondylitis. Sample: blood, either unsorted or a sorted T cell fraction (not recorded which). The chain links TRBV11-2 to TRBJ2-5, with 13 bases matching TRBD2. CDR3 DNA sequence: TGTGCCAGCAGCTCATGGACTAGCGGGAGTGAGACCCAGTACTTC. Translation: CASSSWTSGSETQYF.